This T cell receptor (beta chain) was obtained from a study of T cell responses to AZD1222 COVID-19 vaccine. Study information: Combined were second doses at about 4 or about 12 weeks.

This clone was seen a handful of times. Its cognate antigen is unknown. Overall study findings and caveats: The sample set comprised mostly white British donors with more females, and clonal diversity was possibly underestimated. Scientists sampled the repertoires only once the peak T cell response had passed. Nearly half of unique spike-specific TCRs reportedly avoided B.1.351 and B.1.1.7 mutated regions.

Some clones are missing from TCRdb's copy, which holds only in-frame ones; the method was immunoSEQ multiplex PCR. The table includes roughly 150,000 clones, about 93% detected once. In germline, CDR1 is SGHTA, CDR2 FQGNSA. Trimming pared 4 bases from V and 2 bases from J, leaving 20 bases between. The CDR3 has 17 amino acids. This TCR was recovered from an adult in good health. The material was peripheral blood, obtained on day 0 of AZD1222 vaccination. The chain employs TRBV7-2 and TRBJ1-1; TRBD1 is a possible D gene (5 bases). The CDR3: CASSSGGGTYLNTEAFF. The CDR3 bases are TGTGCCAGCAGCTCCGGGGGAGGGACTTACCTCAACACTGAAGCTTTCTTT.